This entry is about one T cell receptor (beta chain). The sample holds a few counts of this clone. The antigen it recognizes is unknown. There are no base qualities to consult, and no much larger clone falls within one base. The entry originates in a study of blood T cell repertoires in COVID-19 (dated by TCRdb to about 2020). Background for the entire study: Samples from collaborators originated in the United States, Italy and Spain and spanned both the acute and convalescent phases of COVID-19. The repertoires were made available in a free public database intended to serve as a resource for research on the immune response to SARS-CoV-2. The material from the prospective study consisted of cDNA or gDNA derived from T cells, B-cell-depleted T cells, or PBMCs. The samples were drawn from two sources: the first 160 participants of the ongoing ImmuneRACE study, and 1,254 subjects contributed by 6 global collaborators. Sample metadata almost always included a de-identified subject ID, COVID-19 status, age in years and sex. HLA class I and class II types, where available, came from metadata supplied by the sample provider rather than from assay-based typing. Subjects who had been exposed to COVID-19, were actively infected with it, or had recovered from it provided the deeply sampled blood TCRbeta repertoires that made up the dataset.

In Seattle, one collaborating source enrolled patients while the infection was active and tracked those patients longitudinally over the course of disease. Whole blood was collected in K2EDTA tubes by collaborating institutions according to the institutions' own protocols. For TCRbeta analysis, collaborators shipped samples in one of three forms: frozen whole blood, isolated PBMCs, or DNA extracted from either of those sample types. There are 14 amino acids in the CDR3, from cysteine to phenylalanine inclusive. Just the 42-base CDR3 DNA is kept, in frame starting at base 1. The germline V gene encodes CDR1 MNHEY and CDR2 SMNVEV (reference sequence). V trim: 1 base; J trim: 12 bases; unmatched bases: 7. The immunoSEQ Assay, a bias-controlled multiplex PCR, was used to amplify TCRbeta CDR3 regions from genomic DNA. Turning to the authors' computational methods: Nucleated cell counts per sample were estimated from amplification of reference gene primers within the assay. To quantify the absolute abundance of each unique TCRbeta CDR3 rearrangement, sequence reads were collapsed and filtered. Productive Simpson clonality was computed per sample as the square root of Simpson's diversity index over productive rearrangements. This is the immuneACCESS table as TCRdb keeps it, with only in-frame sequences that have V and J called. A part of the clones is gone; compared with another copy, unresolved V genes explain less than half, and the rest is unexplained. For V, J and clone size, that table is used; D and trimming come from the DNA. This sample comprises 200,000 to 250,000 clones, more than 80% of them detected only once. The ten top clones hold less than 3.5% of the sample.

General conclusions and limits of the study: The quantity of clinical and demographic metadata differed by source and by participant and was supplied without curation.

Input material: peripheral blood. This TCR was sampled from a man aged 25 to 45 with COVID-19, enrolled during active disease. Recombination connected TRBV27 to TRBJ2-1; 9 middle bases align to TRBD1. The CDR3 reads CASSLYVTGGGQFF. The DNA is TGTGCCAGCAGTTTATACGTGACAGGGGGTGGGCAGTTCTTC.